The 3 T cell receptor beta chains presented below share a single source sample, sequenced in a study of vaccination and CD4 T cells after COVID-19. Treatment defined: approximately nine-day PBMC culture with coronavirus spike peptide pools or control peptides (ViraFEST assay). Cultured CD4+ T cell DNA was sequenced using the Oncomine TCR Beta short-read assay. Via MiXCR, TCRdb re-called the PCR reads, giving one row per CDR3 protein. The repertoire holds under 25,000 distinct CDR3 sequences, with more than 20% as singletons. No antigen has been assigned to these receptors. What was sequenced was cultured CD4+ T cells from blood. These receptors were collected from a human donor with COVID-19.

This sequence joins TRBV7-9 and TRBJ1-3; no clear D gene. The ends were cut back, 4 bases at V and 5 bases at J, with 30 bases in the middle. The CDR3 is 20 amino acids. Germline loops: CDR1 SEHNR, CDR2 FQNEAQ (reference sequence). CDR3 DNA: TGTGCCAGCAGCTCCCTCTTCGAAGGATCGAACAAATCCTTAAGAAACACCATATATTTT. Amino acids: CASSSLFEGSNKSLRNTIYF.

The chain combines TRBV14 with TRBJ1-1; a possible D gene is TRBD1 (6 bases). The V and J ends lost 1 base and 6 bases respectively, with 21 bases between them. The CDR3 extends over 17 amino acids. CDR1 and CDR2 from the germline V gene are SGHDN and FVKESK. The DNA for the CDR3 is TGTGCCAGCAGCCAAGTCGCGGGACGGACAGCTGGGTCTGAAGCTTTCTTT. The encoded protein is CASSQVAGRTAGSEAFF.

The rearrangement links TRBV20-1 to TRBJ2-5; TRBD1 might be the D (6 bases). Germline V gene lookup returns CDR1 DFQATT and CDR2 SNEGSKA (reference sequence). Trimming left V 0 bases short and J 9 bases short, with 17 bases between. This CDR3 is 14 amino acids long. The CDR3 loop is CSARDLRTEGSQYF. CDR3 DNA sequence: TGCAGTGCTAGAGATCTACGGACAGAAGGATCCCAGTACTTC.